This passage covers 20 T cell receptor beta chains from one sample sequenced in a study of blood T cell repertoires in COVID-19. Sequenced by immunoSEQ multiplex PCR; TCRdb stores in-frame clones only, minus some. The sample lists 200,000 to 250,000 clones, around nine tenths occurring once. The sequencing sample was made of PBMCs or T cells enriched from blood (not recorded which). These receptors all stem from a young man who had recovered from COVID-19.

This chain connects TRBV7-2 to TRBJ2-1, with D hard to call. Trimming pared 3 bases from V and 9 bases from J, leaving 12 bases between. The CDR3 consists of 13 residues. Looked up from germline, CDR1 is SGHTA and CDR2 is FQGNSA. The CDR3 bases are TGTGCCAGCAGCTTTGCCCTTTCAGGTGAGCAGTTCTTC. Translation gives CASSFALSGEQFF.

The chain has TRBV30 and TRBJ1-4, with 7 bases aligning to TRBD1. The CDR3 runs to 15 residues. The V segment lost 0 bases and the J segment 8 bases; nucleotides outside the gene matches: 9. The germline gives CDR1 GTSNPN, CDR2 SVGIG (reference sequence). This CDR3 reads CAWSVQGGYGEKLFF. The CDR3, as DNA: TGTGCCTGGAGTGTACAAGGGGGCTATGGGGAAAAACTGTTTTTT. The whole variable domain, remainder taken from reference TRBV30 and TRBJ1-4, is SQTIHQWPATLVQPVGSPLSLECTVEGTSNPNLYWYRQAAGRGLQLLFYSVGIGQISSEVPQNLSASRPQDRQFILSSKKLLLSDSGFYLCAWSVQGGYGEKLFFGSGTQLSVL.

This CDR3 reads CASSRTGGNQPQHF. CDR3 sequence (DNA): TGTGCCAGCAGTCGGACAGGGGGGAATCAGCCCCAGCATTTT. The rearrangement links TRBV6-5 to TRBJ1-5; the match to TRBD1 covers 10 bases. Losses at the gene ends were 5 bases for V and 4 bases for J; bases not matched to a gene: 2. The CDR3 runs 14 residues. Germline-derived CDR1 and CDR2 are MNHEY and SVGAGI.

The chain links TRBV5-5 to TRBJ1-6; D may be TRBD1 (6 bases). V gave up 1 base and J gave up 5 bases, with 10 bases separating them. CDR3 size: 15 residues. The V gene's germline CDR1 is SGHKS and CDR2 YYEKEE (reference sequence). The CDR3 sequence: CASSLSRDNNSPLHF. The DNA of the CDR3 is TGTGCCAGCAGCTTGAGCCGGGACAATAATTCACCCCTCCACTTT.

CDR3 bases: TGTGCCAGCAGTCTCATTGGCAGGGGGCCGAGTTCACCCCTCCACTTT. It specifies CASSLIGRGPSSPLHF. The chain recombines TRBV28 with TRBJ1-6; 8 nucleotides line up with TRBD1. This CDR3 comprises 16 residues. In germline, CDR1 is MDHEN, CDR2 SYDVKM. V dropped 5 bases and J dropped 9; count of bases not matched to a gene: 12.

The sample holds one count of this clone. The chain recombines TRBV19 with TRBJ2-5; the match to TRBD2 covers 10 bases. CDR3 length: 13 residues. Trimming at V came to 9 bases and at J to 4 bases, leaving 5 bases not matched to a gene. Germline V gives CDR1 LNHDA, CDR2 SQIVND (reference sequence). The CDR3 loop is CASSSGSRETQYF. The CDR3 region has the DNA TGTGCCAGCTCTAGCGGGAGCCGAGAGACCCAGTACTTC.

V is TRBV14 and J is TRBJ1-1, with D tentatively TRBD1 (6 bases). There are 13 residues in the CDR3. V was trimmed by 3 bases and J by 6 bases, leaving 11 bases between them. CDR1 is SGHDN, CDR2 FVKESK, per germline. CDR3 in DNA: TGTGCCAGCAGCCATTTTACAGGGCCTGAAGCTTTCTTT. It translates to CASSHFTGPEAFF.

The CDR3 here is CATSDQAGDVDTQYF. The CDR3 DNA sequence: TGTGCCACCAGTGATCAGGCGGGAGATGTAGATACGCAGTATTTT. The chain links TRBV24-1 to TRBJ2-3; 7 bases map to TRBD2. Per the germline V gene, CDR1 is KGHDR and CDR2 is SFDVKD. CDR3 size: 15 residues. The V and J ends lost 3 bases and 5 bases, in that order; junction bases with no gene match: 7.

The V gene is TRBV7-2, the J gene TRBJ1-6; D is undetermined. The CDR3 is made up of 16 amino acids. The germline V gene has CDR1 SGHTA and CDR2 FQGNSA. V was cut by 2 bases and J by 5 bases, with 13 bases left in between. The DNA for the CDR3 is TGTGCCAGCAGCTTAATGTCAGGTTTTAATAATTCACCCCTCCACTTT. Translation: CASSLMSGFNNSPLHF.

The chain carries TRBV28 and TRBJ2-5; 8 bases match TRBD1. This CDR3 has 17 amino acids. Looked up from germline, CDR1 is MDHEN and CDR2 is SYDVKM. J gave up 1 base and V 6 bases, and 13 bases lay outside the gene matches. The CDR3 DNA sequence: TGTGCCAGCAGCCCCCTCGGACAGGGAGTTTCCCAAGAGACCCAGTACTTC. Translation: CASSPLGQGVSQETQYF.

This chain links TRBV19 with TRBJ1-5; no clear D gene. CDR1 LNHDA and CDR2 SQIVND come from the germline V gene (reference sequence). V dropped 8 bases and J dropped 2 bases, with 7 bases sitting between them. There are 12 residues in the CDR3. As DNA, the CDR3 is TGTGCCAGTCGGAGGGGCAATCAGCCCCAGCATTTT. Its protein is CASRRGNQPQHF.

The DNA for the CDR3 is TGTGCCAGCAGTCGGTCTGGGGCTTTCACTGAAGCTTTCTTT. Translation gives CASSRSGAFTEAFF. The chain has TRBV27 and TRBJ1-1; tentative D call: TRBD1 (5 bases). Trimming shortened V by 5 bases and J by 4 bases, and 14 bases separated the two germline ends. This CDR3 contains 14 residues. CDR1 is MNHEY and CDR2 is SMNVEV in the germline V gene (reference sequence).

The chain is built from TRBV19 and TRBJ2-7, with 9 bases matching TRBD1. Trimming at V came to 5 bases and at J to 3 bases, leaving 8 bases not matched to a gene. From germline, CDR1 is LNHDA and CDR2 SQIVND (reference sequence). The CDR3 loop spans 15 amino acids. The CDR3 region is CASSAHRGRDYEQYF. The CDR3 coding sequence is TGTGCCAGTAGTGCGCACAGGGGGCGCGACTACGAGCAGTACTTC.

The chain is built from TRBV7-2 and TRBJ2-7; 15 bases match TRBD2. Unmatched junction bases numbered 4, after V lost 5 bases and J lost 5 bases. The CDR3 runs 15 residues. Germline V CDR1 and CDR2: SGHTA, FQGNSA. The CDR3 DNA is TGTGCCAGCAGCCCGGGACTAGCGGGAGGCGACGAGCAGTACTTC. It translates to CASSPGLAGGDEQYF.

This chain links TRBV2 with TRBJ2-3, with a possible D match to TRBD1 (6 bases). With 6 bases removed from V and 4 bases from J, the gap between germline ends came to 11 bases. Germline assignment: CDR1 SNHLY and CDR2 FYNNEI. The CDR3 consists of 13 residues. The CDR3, as DNA: TGTGCCAGCAGGGAAACAGGGCCAGATACGCAGTATTTT. This encodes CASRETGPDTQYF.

V gene TRBV2 combines with J gene TRBJ1-2, with TRBD1 as a possible D gene (5 bases). The germline gives CDR1 SNHLY, CDR2 FYNNEI. The V and J ends lost 2 bases and 8 bases respectively, with 21 bases between them. The length of the CDR3 is 16 residues. CDR3 region: CASSETQGGPLGGYTF. CDR3 DNA: TGTGCCAGCAGTGAAACTCAGGGTGGGCCTCTCGGGGGCTACACCTTC.

The chain has TRBV7-9 and TRBJ1-3, with a weak D call TRBD1 (6 bases). Germline lookup yields CDR1 SEHNR and CDR2 FQNEAQ (reference sequence). This CDR3 has 15 residues. V was shortened by 3 bases and J by 7 bases, with 16 bases between the two germline ends. The CDR3 here is CASSLTTGSGNTIYF. CDR3 bases: TGTGCCAGCAGCTTGACTACAGGGTCGGGGAACACCATATATTTT.

The rearrangement links TRBV7-3 to TRBJ2-1, with D possibly TRBD1 on 5 matching bases. Trimming took 3 bases from V and 2 from J, leaving 8 bases between them. This CDR3 is 14 amino acids long. CDR1 and CDR2 (germline): SGHTA, FQGTGA. CDR3 region: CASSLRQPYNEQFF. The DNA for the CDR3 is TGTGCCAGCAGCTTGAGACAGCCCTACAATGAGCAGTTCTTC. Full variable domain (remainder filled in from reference TRBV7-3 and TRBJ2-1): GAGVSQTPSNKVTEKGKYVELRCDPISGHTALYWYRQSLGQGPEFLIYFQGTGAADDSGLPNDRFFAVRPEGSVSTLKIQRTERGDSAVYLCASSLRQPYNEQFFGPGTRLTVL.

The V and J genes are TRBV6-5 and TRBJ2-3; 9 nucleotides line up with TRBD1. Germline CDR1 and CDR2: MNHEY and SVGAGI. CDR3 size: 14 residues. V shed 11 bases, J shed 0 bases, and the junction held 6 bases outside the gene matches. The CDR3 DNA reads as TGTGCCGTACAACAGGGGGCCAGCACAGATACGCAGTATTTT. Translated, it gives CAVQQGASTDTQYF.

This sequence joins TRBV2 and TRBJ2-1; possibly TRBD2 for D (5 bases). The CDR3 spans 15 residues. V was cut by 8 bases and J by 5 bases, with 19 bases left in between. Germline assignment: CDR1 SNHLY and CDR2 FYNNEI. In DNA, the CDR3 is TGTGCCAGCCATAAGCCCGATGGGAGTGACAATGAGCAGTTCTTC. It specifies CASHKPDGSDNEQFF.